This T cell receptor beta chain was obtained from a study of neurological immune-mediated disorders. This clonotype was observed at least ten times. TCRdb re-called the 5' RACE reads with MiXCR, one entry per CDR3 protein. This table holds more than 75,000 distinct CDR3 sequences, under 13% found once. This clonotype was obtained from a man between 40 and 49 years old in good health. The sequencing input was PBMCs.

The CDR3 here is CASNLEVGYGYTF. The CDR3 nucleotides are TGTGCCAGCAACCTTGAGGTTGGCTATGGCTACACCTTC. J is TRBJ1-2 and V is TRBV6-6, with D unclear. Germline CDR1 MNHNY, CDR2 SVGAGI (reference sequence). V was pared by 7 bases and J by 4 bases, with 13 bases between. CDR3 length: 13 amino acids.